The T cell receptor (beta chain) described here comes from a study of T cells after yellow fever vaccination. General study findings and limits: Bulk-population clonotypes that are abundant could appear as contaminants in FACS-sorted repertoires.

Conversion of TCR transcripts into cDNA relied on 5'RACE template switching, which added a universal primer site and UMIs. One entry per CDR3 protein, called by TCRdb with MiXCR from the 5' RACE reads. The table shows 100,000 to 150,000 distinct CDR3 sequences, with around 7.4% occurring only once. The CDR3 loop spans 13 amino acids. The J segment lost 8 bases and the V segment lost 4 bases, leaving 7 bases of the junction unmatched. CDR1 is DFQATT and CDR2 is SNEGSKA in the germline V gene (reference sequence). This clonotype has ten or more counts. The antigen is not known. The TCR sequence derives from a man aged 18 to 29 who received the YFV17D yellow fever vaccine. The sample was CD4+ T cells sorted from PBMCs, taken around 10 days after the first yellow fever vaccination. The chain couples TRBV20-1 to TRBJ2-7, with 11 bases aligning to TRBD1. The CDR3 is CSATDRGREKQYV. Here the CDR3 DNA reads TGCAGTGCTACGGACAGGGGGCGCGAAAAGCAGTACGTC.